This is a list of T cell receptor beta chains from one sample in a study of radiotherapy plus CTLA-4 blockade in lung cancer. Assay used: immunoSEQ multiplex PCR; TCRdb lists only in-frame clones, some missing. The sample yields 32,000 or so clones, roughly 79% seen once. The source was peripheral blood, collected from a patient treated with radiotherapy plus ipilimumab. The receptors derive from a human donor with non-small cell lung cancer that progressed on radiotherapy plus ipilimumab. The CDR3 runs from the conserved cysteine through the conserved F or W. D genes are given only for firm matches. Clone size is stated in some rows and not others, as once, few, many or a class when expanded.

TRBJ1-3,TRBD1,once,TRBV6-6,TGTGCCAGCAGTGGGACCGGGACAGTCCCTGGAAACACCATATATTTT,CASSGTGTVPGNTIYF
TRBJ1-1,-,-,TRBV28,TGTGCCAGCAGTGTAATGCAGGGGTTTGGCACTGAAGCTTTCTTT,CASSVMQGFGTEAFF
TRBJ1-2,-,few,TRBV9,TGTGCCAGCAGCGTAGAATTCAGAGGGTCCTATGGCTACACCTTC,CASSVEFRGSYGYTF
TRBJ2-1,-,-,TRBV6-1,TGTGCCAGCCGGGAGCGCACCTACAATGAGCAGTTCTTC,CASRERTYNEQFF
TRBJ1-2,-,few,TRBV6-5,TGTGCCAGCAGTTACGTGGGAATGGAGATCTATGGCTACACCTTC,CASSYVGMEIYGYTF
TRBJ1-2,TRBD1,-,TRBV2,TGTGCCAGCAGTGCGACCGGGACAGCGACTTCCTATGGCTACACCTTC,CASSATGTATSYGYTF
TRBJ2-7,-,-,TRBV6-1,TGTGCCAGTTCGGAGGCGGCTACCTACGAGCAGTACTTC,CASSEAATYEQYF
TRBJ1-5,-,-,TRBV5-8,TGTGCCAGCAGCTTGTTATCCCAGCCCCAGCATTTT,CASSLLSQPQHF
TRBJ1-2,-,few,TRBV4-1,TGCGCCAGCAGCCAAGTATCCGACAGAGGCTATGGCTACACCTTC,CASSQVSDRGYGYTF
TRBJ2-3,TRBD1,few,TRBV19,TGTGCCAGTAGTATGGGGACAGGGAGCACAGATACGCAGTATTTT,CASSMGTGSTDTQYF
TRBJ2-7,-,few,TRBV4-3,TGCGCCAGCAGCGCCCAGGGGGGGTACGAGCAGTACTTC,CASSAQGGYEQYF
TRBJ2-6,-,-,TRBV18,TGTGCCAGCTCACCAACCTTCGCCTCTGGGGCCAACGTCCTGACTTTC,CASSPTFASGANVLTF
TRBJ2-5,-,few,TRBV5-1,TGCGCCAGCAGCCAGGAGGGGGGCGTAATAGAGACCCAGTACTTC,CASSQEGGVIETQYF
TRBJ2-1,TRBD2,-,TRBV9,TGTGCCAGCAGCGACCCCGGGACTAGCGGATCCAATGAGCAGTTCTTC,CASSDPGTSGSNEQFF
TRBJ1-3,-,few,TRBV6-6,TGTGCCAGCAGTTACACGGGGAGCGGAAACACCATATATTTT,CASSYTGSGNTIYF
TRBJ2-7,TRBD1,-,TRBV7-6,TGTGCCAGCAGCTTCCCGACAGGGAAGCAGTACTTC,CASSFPTGKQYF
TRBJ2-1,-,-,TRBV11-2,TGTGCCAGCACGGATTACAATGAGCAGTTCTTC,CASTDYNEQFF
TRBJ2-6,-,-,TRBV5-1,TGCGCCAGCAGCTTGGCCGCCTCTGGGGCCAACGTCCTGACTTTC,CASSLAASGANVLTF
TRBJ2-3,-,-,TRBV14,TGTGCCAGCAGCCAAGAATCTGAGGCGGGGTTCACAGATACGCAGTATTTT,CASSQESEAGFTDTQYF
TRBJ1-2,-,-,TRBV6-5,TGTGCCAGCAGGGGGTACAGGGCTGTCGACTATGGCTACACCTTC,CASRGYRAVDYGYTF
TRBJ2-2,-,-,TRBV7-9,TGTGCCAGCAGCTCCTTCGGGGGCTACACCGGGGAGCTGTTTTTT,CASSSFGGYTGELFF
TRBJ1-6,TRBD1,-,TRBV2,TGTGCCAGCAGTGGACAGGGGACGTATAATTCACCCCTCCACTTT,CASSGQGTYNSPLHF
TRBJ1-6,-,-,TRBV30,TGTGCCTGGAGTGTTCAGGGAAATAATTCACCCCTCCACTTT,CAWSVQGNNSPLHF
TRBJ1-2,TRBD1,-,TRBV28,TGTGCCAGCAGACTACCGGGACAGAGCCTCTATGGCTACACCTTC,CASRLPGQSLYGYTF
TRBJ2-7,TRBD2,few,TRBV4-2,TGTGCCAGCAGCCAAGACCAGACCCCTAGCGGTGCCTACGAGCAGTACTTC,CASSQDQTPSGAYEQYF
TRBJ2-2,-,-,TRBV6-4,TGTGCCAGCTCGGACGGAAACACCGGGGAGCTGTTTTTT,CASSDGNTGELFF
TRBJ2-3,TRBD1,few,TRBV4-2,TGTGCCAGCAGCCAAGGACAGGGTTTGGCAGATACGCAGTATTTT,CASSQGQGLADTQYF
TRBJ2-7,TRBD1,-,TRBV10-2,TGCGCCAGCAGATCGACAGGGACCGACTCCTACGAGCAGTACTTC,CASRSTGTDSYEQYF
TRBJ2-7,-,once,TRBV20-1,TGCAGTGCTAGTACGGTCTACGAGCAGTACTTC,CSASTVYEQYF
TRBJ2-3,TRBD2,-,TRBV28,TGTGCCAGCTCCTTTGGGGGGGCAGATACGCAGTATTTT,CASSFGGADTQYF
TRBJ1-2,-,-,TRBV5-8,TGTGCCAGCAGCCTCGATGGGATCTATGGCTACACCTTC,CASSLDGIYGYTF
TRBJ2-1,-,few,TRBV5-6,TGTGCCAGCAGCTTAGGGGGTTTCAGGGAGCAGTTCTTC,CASSLGGFREQFF
TRBJ2-5,-,-,TRBV5-1,TGCGCCAGCAGCTTGGAAAAGAGTTGGGAGACCCAGTACTTC,CASSLEKSWETQYF
TRBJ2-2,TRBD1,-,TRBV19,TGTGCCAGTAGTACCGGGACAGGCCGGCACACCGGGGAGCTGTTTTTT,CASSTGTGRHTGELFF
TRBJ2-5,-,once,TRBV28,TGTGCCAGCACTGAGGCCGGGCCTTCAACGGAGACCCAGTACTTC,CASTEAGPSTETQYF